This entry lists 27 T cell receptor beta chains sequenced from one sample in a study of cytomegalovirus exposure and HLA in healthy donors. A multiplex PCR was run with 60 Vbeta primers and 13 Jbeta primers. Only in-frame clones appear in the TCRdb table, and some are missing; sequencing was by immunoSEQ multiplex PCR. This table holds 100,000 to 150,000 clones. Input material: PBMCs. These receptors all come from a man in his forties in good health and CMV-seronegative.

The gene calls are TRBV11-3 and TRBJ2-7, with 8 nucleotides matching TRBD2. With 0 bases clipped from V and 2 bases from J, the junction kept 9 bases outside the gene matches. The germline V gene has CDR1 SGHNT and CDR2 YENEEA. The CDR3 totals 17 residues. This CDR3 is CASSLDSQRGSAYEQYF. The CDR3 DNA follows: TGTGCCAGCAGCTTAGATTCTCAGCGGGGGTCAGCCTACGAGCAGTACTTC.

About this clone: At one end the junction does not follow the germline gene, possibly because of a read error. The J gene is TRBJ1-6, the V gene TRBV2; D gene uncertain. Germline-derived CDR1 and CDR2 are SNHLY and FYNNEI. The CDR3 runs to 13 residues. In DNA form, the CDR3 reads TGTGCCAGCACCCCCTCCTATATTTCACCCCTCCACTTT. As protein: CASTPSYISPLHF.

This chain uses TRBV29-1 with TRBJ2-5, with 11 bases lining up with TRBD2. The germline CDR1 and CDR2 sequences are SQVTM and ANQGSEA. Germline trimming cut 7 bases from V and 4 bases from J; bases unmatched to any gene: 5. The CDR3 length is 13 residues. CDR3 coding DNA: TGCAGCGCAGGCGGGACTAGCGGAGAGACCCAGTACTTC. Protein: CSAGGTSGETQYF.

The V gene is TRBV19, the J gene TRBJ2-6; 7 bases match TRBD2. CDR1 and CDR2 (germline): LNHDA, SQIVND (reference sequence). This CDR3 has 20 amino acids. With 3 bases clipped from V and 1 base from J, the junction kept 15 bases outside the gene matches. DNA for the CDR3: TGTGCCAGTAGTATCCCCCAGGCTAGCGGTGATTTTTCTGGGGCCAACGTCCTGACTTTC. Amino acid sequence: CASSIPQASGDFSGANVLTF.

On this clone: At one end, the junction sequence differs from germline, possibly due to a read error. The J gene is TRBJ1-2, the V gene TRBV29-1; TRBD1 matches 7 bases. The CDR3 is made up of 14 amino acids. From germline, CDR1 is SQVTM and CDR2 ANQGSEA. This CDR3 is CSVEATGDNYGYTF. The CDR3 nucleotides are TGCAGCGTCGAAGCAACAGGGGATAACTATGGCTACACCTTC. Combining the CDR3 with reference TRBV29-1 and TRBJ1-2 gives the whole variable domain SAVISQKPSRDICQRGTSLTIQCQVDSQVTMMFWYRQQPGQSLTLIATANQGSEATYESGFVIDKFPISRPNLTFSTLTVSNMSPEDSSIYLCSVEATGDNYGYTFGSGTRLTVV.

CDR3 sequence: CSVEGLGGRDTQYF. The DNA for the CDR3 is TGCAGCGTTGAGGGTTTGGGGGGAAGGGATACGCAGTATTTT. The V gene is TRBV29-1, the J gene TRBJ2-3; D possibly corresponds to TRBD2 (6 bases). CDR1 and CDR2 (germline): SQVTM, ANQGSEA. The CDR3 runs 14 residues. V was shortened by 3 bases and J by 6 bases, with 16 bases between the two germline ends.

The chain links TRBV28 to TRBJ2-3; the D gene is possibly TRBD1 (6 bases). V was pared by 4 bases and J by 3 bases, with 14 bases between. This CDR3 is built from 15 residues. Germline assignment: CDR1 MDHEN and CDR2 SYDVKM. The CDR3 nucleotides are TGTGCCAGCAGTTCGGCCTCCAGGGGTACAGATACGCAGTATTTT. Residues: CASSSASRGTDTQYF.

The chain employs TRBV14 and TRBJ2-1; 9 nucleotides match TRBD2. The junction had 5 bases not matched to a gene; V was cut back by 0 bases and J by 8 bases. This CDR3 spans 15 amino acids. Germline V gives CDR1 SGHDN, CDR2 FVKESK. CDR3 loop: CASSQEPSGNDEQFF. DNA of the CDR3: TGTGCCAGCAGCCAAGAGCCTAGCGGGAACGATGAGCAGTTCTTC.

The rearrangement links TRBV6-6 to TRBJ2-1; TRBD2 agrees at 7 bases. Looked up from germline, CDR1 is MNHNY and CDR2 is SVGAGI (reference sequence). V shed 2 bases and J 9 bases; nucleotides not matched to a gene: 13. This CDR3 contains 16 residues. The CDR3 nucleotides read TGTGCCAGCAGTTACCAACGGACTGGCGGGAGTGGTGAGCAGTTCTTC. It is translated as CASSYQRTGGSGEQFF.

The rearrangement uses TRBV4-1 and TRBJ2-3; 11 bases agree with TRBD2. The length of the CDR3 is 17 residues. Germline V gives CDR1 MGHRA, CDR2 YSYEKL. V trimming: 1 base; J trimming: 4 bases; junction bases outside the gene matches: 7. Written as DNA, the CDR3 is TGCGCCAGCAGCCAAGGGGGACTAGCGGTCCCCGCAGATACGCAGTATTTT. It codes for CASSQGGLAVPADTQYF.

V usage is TRBV29-1 and J usage is TRBJ2-1; TRBD2 agrees at 10 bases. CDR3 size: 14 residues. In germline, CDR1 is SQVTM, CDR2 ANQGSEA. Trimming took 5 bases from V and 10 from J; bases not matched to a gene: 11. The CDR3 sequence: CSVRRGLAGDEQFF. The CDR3 DNA follows: TGCAGCGTTCGAAGAGGGCTAGCGGGAGACGAGCAGTTCTTC.

This chain uses TRBV11-3 with TRBJ2-5; 11 bases map to TRBD1. CDR1 is SGHNT and CDR2 is YENEEA in the germline V gene. Losses at the gene ends were 3 bases for V and 1 base for J; bases not matched to a gene: 1. The CDR3 contains 15 residues. The CDR3 nucleotides are TGTGCCAGCAGCTTGGGACAGGGGGGCCAAGAGACCCAGTACTTC. This encodes CASSLGQGGQETQYF.

This sequence joins TRBV27 and TRBJ1-4; 10 bases match TRBD1. The V gene end was trimmed by 5 bases and the J gene end by 6 bases; junction bases not matched to a gene: 15. There are 18 residues in the CDR3. Germline V gene lookup returns CDR1 MNHEY and CDR2 SMNVEV (reference sequence). CDR3 residues: CASSDRGTGEFNYEKLFF. The DNA of the CDR3 is TGTGCCAGCAGTGACCGAGGGACAGGGGAGTTCAATTATGAAAAACTGTTTTTT.

The V gene is TRBV11-3, the J gene TRBJ1-3, with 8 positions matching TRBD1. V lost 5 bases to trimming and J lost 1 base; unmatched junction nucleotides: 4. Germline CDR1 reads SGHNT; CDR2 reads YENEEA. The length of the CDR3 is 15 residues. CDR3 protein: CASSITGGSGNTIYF. CDR3 DNA sequence: TGTGCCAGCAGCATCACAGGGGGTTCTGGAAACACCATATATTTT. Variable domain in full (rest from reference TRBV11-3 and TRBJ1-3): EAGVVQSPRYKIIEKKQPVAFWCNPISGHNTLYWYLQNLGQGPELLIRYENEEAVDDSQLPKDRFSAERLKGVDSTLKIQPAELGDSAVYLCASSITGGSGNTIYFGEGSWLTVV.

Points on this clone: Sequence at one end of the junction differs from germline and may be a read error. The chain uses TRBV2 and TRBJ1-2; 7 bases are a match to TRBD1. Germline CDR1 is SNHLY and CDR2 is FYNNEI. The CDR3 runs to 13 residues. The CDR3 reads CASSEDRVGGYTF. CDR3 DNA: TGTGCCAGCAGCGAAGACAGGGTTGGTGGCTACACCTTC.

The CDR3 region is CAWRAGSMAFF. CDR3 bases: TGTGCCTGGAGGGCCGGGTCCATGGCTTTCTTT. The chain is built from TRBV30 and TRBJ1-1; D not certain. This CDR3 spans 11 amino acids. CDR1 and CDR2 (germline): GTSNPN, SVGIG (reference sequence). V gave up 3 bases and J gave up 11 bases, with 13 bases separating them.

The rearrangement joins TRBV7-2 to TRBJ1-2, with 11 nucleotides matching TRBD1. Germline CDR1 reads SGHTA; CDR2 reads FQGNSA. Trimming took 7 bases from V and 5 from J; bases not matched to a gene: 12. CDR3 length equals 16 residues. CDR3 amino acids: CASTHPGTGGMYGYTF. CDR3 bases: TGTGCCAGCACACACCCAGGGACAGGGGGGATGTATGGCTACACCTTC.

The CDR3 DNA is TGTGCCAGCAGTGAAGCAGACAGTACCTACGAGCAGTACTTC. Translated, it gives CASSEADSTYEQYF. The chain recombines TRBV6-1 with TRBJ2-5, with a weak D call TRBD1 (5 bases). The J call may be wrong; the DNA end is better matched by TRBJ2-7. This CDR3 has 14 amino acids. The germline V gene encodes CDR1 MNHNS and CDR2 SASEGT.

The chain links TRBV5-1 to TRBJ2-3; 7 positions agree with TRBD1. CDR3 length: 13 amino acids. Trimming removed 2 bases from V and 9 bases from J; junction bases left unmatched: 6. Looked up from germline, CDR1 is SGHRS and CDR2 is YFSETQ. CDR3 nucleotide sequence: TGCGCCAGCAGCTTAGAGACGACAGGGACGCAGTATTTT. It yields the protein CASSLETTGTQYF.

The rearrangement uses TRBV7-8 and TRBJ2-7, with 10 bases aligning to TRBD2. V trimming: 5 bases; J trimming: 5 bases; junction bases outside the gene matches: 24. Per the germline V gene, CDR1 is SGHVS and CDR2 is FQNEAQ. The CDR3 covers 20 residues. This CDR3 is CASSPRGNLVSSGSLNEQYF. CDR3 sequence (DNA): TGTGCCAGCAGCCCAAGAGGGAATTTAGTGTCTAGCGGGAGCTTGAACGAGCAGTACTTC. The full variable domain, completed using reference TRBV7-8 and TRBJ2-7, is GAGVSQSPRYKVAKRGQDVALRCDPISGHVSLFWYQQALGQGPEFLTYFQNEAQLDKSGLPSDRFFAERPEGSVSTLKIQRTQQEDSAVYLCASSPRGNLVSSGSLNEQYFGPGTRLTVT.

In regard to this clone: This specimen includes other DNA sequences encoding the same CDR3. This chain connects TRBV28 to TRBJ1-4; no definite D call. V was shortened by 6 bases and J by 8 bases, with 16 bases between the two germline ends. CDR1 is MDHEN, CDR2 SYDVKM, per germline. The CDR3 spans 14 residues. CDR3 sequence (DNA): TGTGCCAGCAGCCAAGAAAATTCCAGGGAAAAACTGTTTTTT. Translation gives CASSQENSREKLFF.

The chain carries TRBV6-4 and TRBJ1-3, with TRBD1 matching 7 bases. The germline gives CDR1 MRHNA, CDR2 SNTAGT. The CDR3 sequence is 15 residues long. V was clipped by 6 bases and J by 0 bases; unmatched bases: 5. This CDR3 reads CASRLGQISGNTIYF. The DNA of the CDR3 is TGTGCCAGCAGACTGGGACAGATCTCTGGAAACACCATATATTTT.

V and J are TRBV27 and TRBJ1-2; no reliable D call. Germline V gives CDR1 MNHEY, CDR2 SMNVEV (reference sequence). The CDR3 spans 16 residues. Trimming removed 4 bases from V and 1 base from J, with 16 bases in between. In DNA form, the CDR3 reads TGTGCCAGCAGTTCCGATTACACCTCTTTTAACTATGGCTACACCTTC. The encoded protein is CASSSDYTSFNYGYTF.

This chain uses TRBV7-2 with TRBJ2-7; a weak D match, TRBD1 (6 bases). This CDR3 region has 14 residues. Germline V lookup: CDR1 SGHTA, CDR2 FQGNSA. Trimming cost V 3 bases and J 2 bases, with 11 bases left between them. CDR3: CASSLNRVPYEQYF. In DNA form, the CDR3 reads TGTGCCAGCAGCTTGAACAGGGTTCCCTACGAGCAGTACTTC.

CDR3 in DNA: TGCGCCAGCAGTGAGTCTGGGACAGACTATGGCTACACCTTC. Translation gives CASSESGTDYGYTF. V and J are TRBV10-1 and TRBJ1-2; TRBD1 matches 7 bases. Looked up from germline, CDR1 is WNHNN and CDR2 is SYGVQD (reference sequence). The V gene end was trimmed by 0 bases and the J gene end by 3 bases; junction bases not matched to a gene: 1. This CDR3 has 14 amino acids.

The genes are TRBV11-2 and TRBJ2-7; tentative D call: TRBD1 (5 bases). Germline-derived CDR1 and CDR2 are SGHAT and FQNNGV. Trimming removed 5 bases at V and 2 bases at J, with 16 bases between. The CDR3 totals 15 residues. The CDR3 loop reads CASSPNGHVAYEQYF. In nucleotides, the CDR3 is TGTGCCAGCAGCCCTAACGGACACGTCGCCTACGAGCAGTACTTC. The complete variable domain, with remaining parts taken from reference TRBV11-2 and TRBJ2-7, reads EAGVAQSPRYKIIEKRQSVAFWCNPISGHATLYWYQQILGQGPKLLIQFQNNGVVDDSQLPKDRFSAERLKGVDSTLKIQPAKLEDSAVYLCASSPNGHVAYEQYFGPGTRLTVT.

As concerns this clone: At the DNA level, this CDR3 is encoded by other sequences in the same sample as well. The V gene is TRBV13, the J gene TRBJ2-1; weak D call: TRBD1 (5 bases). This CDR3 region has 16 residues. Trimming took 4 bases from V and 7 from J, leaving 20 bases between them. Germline CDR1 PRHDT, CDR2 FYEKMQ (reference sequence). The CDR3 bases are TGTGCCAGCAGCTCTCCTAGTGGGGCCCTGGGGAATGAGCAGTTCTTC. It encodes CASSSPSGALGNEQFF.